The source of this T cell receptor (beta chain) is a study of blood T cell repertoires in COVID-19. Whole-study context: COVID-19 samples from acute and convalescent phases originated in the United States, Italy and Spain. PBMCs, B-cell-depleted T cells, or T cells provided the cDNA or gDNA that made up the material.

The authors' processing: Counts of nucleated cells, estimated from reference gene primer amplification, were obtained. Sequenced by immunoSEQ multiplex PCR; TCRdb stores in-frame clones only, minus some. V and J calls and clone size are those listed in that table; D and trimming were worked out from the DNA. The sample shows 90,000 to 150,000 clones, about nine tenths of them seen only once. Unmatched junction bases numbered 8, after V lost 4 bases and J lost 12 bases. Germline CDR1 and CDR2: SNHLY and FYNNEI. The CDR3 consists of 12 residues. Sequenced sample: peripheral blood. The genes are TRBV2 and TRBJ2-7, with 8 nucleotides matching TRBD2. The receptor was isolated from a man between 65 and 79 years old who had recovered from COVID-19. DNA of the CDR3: TGTGCCAGCAGTGGTTCGGGACTAGATCCGTACTTC. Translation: CASSGSGLDPYF.